Listed below are T cell receptor beta chains from one sample, sequenced in a study of cytomegalovirus exposure and HLA in healthy donors. This table comes from immunoSEQ multiplex PCR, and its TCRdb copy is limited to in-frame clones, with some not included. The sample includes some 350,000 clones, roughly nine tenths of them seen just once. Sequenced: PBMCs. The source is a woman in her thirties in good health and CMV-seropositive. Each CDR3 is given with its conserved first and last residue. Each record gives: V gene, CDR3 protein.

>TRBV6-5
CASSYSRGGGEQYF
>TRBV30
CAWSLDVGASGGYTF
>TRBV5-5
CASSHGTGSYEQYF
>TRBV29-1
CSVDSTTTEAFF
>TRBV5-6
CASSLTPPGNYGYTF
>TRBV5-1
CASSSRQITEAFF
>TRBV19
CASSIATGYEQYF
>TRBV4-2
CASSQTDRSDYEQYF
>TRBV27
CASSLGGNTEAFF
>TRBV29-1
CSVGGLAGGPYEQYF
>TRBV27
CASSFSEINPDRQYF